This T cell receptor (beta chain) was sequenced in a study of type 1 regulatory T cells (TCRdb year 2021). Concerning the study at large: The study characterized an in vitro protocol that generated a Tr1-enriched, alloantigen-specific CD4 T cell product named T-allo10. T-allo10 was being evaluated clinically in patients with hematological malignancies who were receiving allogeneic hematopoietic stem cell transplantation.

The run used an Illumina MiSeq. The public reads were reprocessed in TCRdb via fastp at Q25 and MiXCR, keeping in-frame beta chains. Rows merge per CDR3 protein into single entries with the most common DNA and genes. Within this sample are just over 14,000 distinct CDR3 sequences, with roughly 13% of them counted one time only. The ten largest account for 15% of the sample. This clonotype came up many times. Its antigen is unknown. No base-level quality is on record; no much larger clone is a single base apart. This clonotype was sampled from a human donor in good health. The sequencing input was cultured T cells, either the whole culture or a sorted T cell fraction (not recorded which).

The CDR3 region: CASSLAFGTTGEYEQYF. The DNA is as follows: TGCGCCAGCAGCTTGGCTTTCGGCACGACGGGGGAATACGAGCAGTACTTC. This sequence uses TRBV5-1 and TRBJ2-7; possibly the D gene is TRBD2, per 6 matching bases. Sequences SGHRS (CDR1) and YFSETQ (CDR2) are obtained from the germline V gene. From the cysteine through the phenylalanine, the CDR3 covers 17 amino acids. Solely the CDR3 DNA is kept, with 51 bases framed from the first base. The junction carries 20 bases between V and J, which are trimmed by 0 bases and 4 bases respectively.